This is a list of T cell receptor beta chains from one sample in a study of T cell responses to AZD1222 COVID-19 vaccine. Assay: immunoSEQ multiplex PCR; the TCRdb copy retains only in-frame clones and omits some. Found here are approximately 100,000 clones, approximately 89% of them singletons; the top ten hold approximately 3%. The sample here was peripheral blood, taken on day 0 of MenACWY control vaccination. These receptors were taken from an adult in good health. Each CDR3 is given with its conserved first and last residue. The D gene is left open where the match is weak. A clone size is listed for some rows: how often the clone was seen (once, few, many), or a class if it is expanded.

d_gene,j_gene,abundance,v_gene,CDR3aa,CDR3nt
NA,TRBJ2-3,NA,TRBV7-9,CASSSYAAAGRYLTDTQYF,TGTGCCAGCAGCTCGTACGCGGCGGCGGGGAGATATCTCACAGATACGCAGTATTTT
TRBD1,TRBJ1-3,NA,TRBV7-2,CASSSNRDRVDTIYF,TGTGCCAGCAGCTCGAACCGGGACAGGGTTGACACCATATATTTT
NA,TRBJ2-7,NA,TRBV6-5,CASRSRTAIEQYF,TGTGCCAGCAGATCACGGACAGCGATCGAGCAGTACTTC
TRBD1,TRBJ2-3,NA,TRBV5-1,CASSPTGSTDTQYF,TGCGCCAGCAGCCCGACAGGGAGCACAGATACGCAGTATTTT
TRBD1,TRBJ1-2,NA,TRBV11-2,CASSSTGRYGYTF,TGTGCCAGCAGCTCGACAGGGAGGTATGGCTACACCTTC
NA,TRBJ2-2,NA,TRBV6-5,CASSYSGLGGSGELFF,TGTGCCAGCAGTTACTCTGGACTAGGGGGGTCCGGGGAGCTGTTTTTT
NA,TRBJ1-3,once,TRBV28,CASSSWGGSGNTIYF,TGTGCCAGCAGTTCTTGGGGTGGCTCTGGAAACACCATATATTTT
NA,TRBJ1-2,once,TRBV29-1,CSVEPTVGYTF,TGCAGCGTTGAACCAACAGTCGGCTACACCTTC
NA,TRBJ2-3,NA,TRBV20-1,CSADLADTQYF,TGCAGTGCTGATTTAGCAGATACGCAGTATTTT
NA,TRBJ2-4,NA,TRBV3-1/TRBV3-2,CASSQDCRRCGAERLAKNIQYF,TGTGCCAGCAGCCAAGATTGCCGTCGTTGTGGGGCGGAGAGGCTAGCCAAAAACATTCAGTACTTC
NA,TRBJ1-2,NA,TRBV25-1,CASTHPGNYGYTF,TGTGCCAGCACCCACCCCGGTAACTATGGCTACACCTTC
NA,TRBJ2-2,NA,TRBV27,CASSWGGRNTGELFF,TGTGCCAGCAGCTGGGGGGGGCGGAACACCGGGGAGCTGTTTTTT
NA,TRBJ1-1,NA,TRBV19,CASSIGIVNTEAFF,TGTGCCAGTAGTATTGGGATCGTGAACACTGAAGCTTTCTTT
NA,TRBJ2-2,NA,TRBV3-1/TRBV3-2,CASSQERTGYTGELFF,TGTGCCAGCAGCCAAGAGAGGACGGGGTACACCGGGGAGCTGTTTTTT
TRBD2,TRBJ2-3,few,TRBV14,CASSPSGGADTQYF,TGTGCCAGCAGCCCTAGCGGGGGGGCAGATACGCAGTATTTT
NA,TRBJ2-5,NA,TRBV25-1,CARARGRRGTQYF,TGTGCCAGGGCCCGGGGTCGGCGCGGGACCCAGTACTTC
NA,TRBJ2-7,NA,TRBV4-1,CASSQDWEEGSYEQYF,TGCGCCAGCAGCCAAGATTGGGAGGAAGGGAGCTACGAGCAGTACTTC
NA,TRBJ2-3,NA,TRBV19,CASSSRKQGSRSDTQYF,TGTGCCAGTAGTAGCCGTAAGCAGGGTTCAAGGTCAGATACGCAGTATTTT
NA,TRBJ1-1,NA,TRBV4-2,CASSQDRGINTEAFF,TGTGCCAGCAGCCAAGATCGGGGGATTAACACTGAAGCTTTCTTT
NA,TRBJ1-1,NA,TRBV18,CASSPMVWERAVEAFF,TGTGCCAGCTCACCTATGGTTTGGGAGCGGGCGGTTGAAGCTTTCTTT
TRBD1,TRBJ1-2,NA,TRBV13,CASSFGDRNYGYTF,TGTGCCAGCAGCTTTGGGGACAGGAACTATGGCTACACCTTC
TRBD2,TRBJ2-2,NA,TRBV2,CASSRLAGGTGELFF,TGTGCCAGCAGTAGACTAGCGGGGGGAACCGGGGAGCTGTTTTTT
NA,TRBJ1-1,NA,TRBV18,CASSPGVGGNTEAFF,TGTGCCAGCTCACCCGGGGTCGGAGGGAACACTGAAGCTTTCTTT
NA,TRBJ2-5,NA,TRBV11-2,CASSLDWLGAGETQYF,TGTGCCAGCAGCTTAGATTGGCTGGGGGCGGGAGAGACCCAGTACTTC
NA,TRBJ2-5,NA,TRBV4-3,CASSPSGRSRETQYF,TGCGCCAGCAGCCCCTCAGGGAGGAGCCGGGAGACCCAGTACTTC
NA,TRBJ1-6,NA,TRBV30,CAGGANYNSPLHF,TGTGCCGGAGGGGCGAACTATAATTCACCCCTCCACTTT
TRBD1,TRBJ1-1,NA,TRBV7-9,CASSVPRGRLDTEAFF,TGTGCCAGCAGCGTCCCCAGGGGGCGCTTGGACACTGAAGCTTTCTTT
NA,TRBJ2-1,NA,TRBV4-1,CASSQSVAASSYNEQFF,TGCGCCAGCAGCCAGTCTGTGGCGGCTAGCTCCTACAATGAGCAGTTCTTC
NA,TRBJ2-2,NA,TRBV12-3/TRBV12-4,CASSFSVRRELFF,TGTGCCAGCAGTTTTAGCGTTCGCAGGGAGCTGTTTTTT
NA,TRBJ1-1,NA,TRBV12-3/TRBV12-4,CASRLGVNTEAFF,TGTGCCAGCAGGTTGGGGGTGAACACTGAAGCTTTCTTT
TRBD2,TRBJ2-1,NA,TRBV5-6,CASSPILAGGPFEQFF,TGTGCCAGCAGCCCAATTCTAGCGGGGGGGCCTTTTGAGCAGTTCTTC
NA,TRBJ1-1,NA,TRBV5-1,CASSLERGTEAFF,TGCGCCAGCAGCTTGGAGCGAGGGACTGAAGCTTTCTTT
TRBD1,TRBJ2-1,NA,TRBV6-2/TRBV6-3,CASSYGQGARNEQFF,TGTGCCAGCAGTTACGGTCAGGGGGCGCGAAATGAGCAGTTCTTC
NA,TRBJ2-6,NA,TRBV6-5,CASSYLETGANVLTF,TGTGCCAGCAGTTATCTCGAAACTGGGGCCAACGTCCTGACTTTC
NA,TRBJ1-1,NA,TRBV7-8,CASGRGPTTGNTEAFF,TGTGCCAGCGGCCGAGGACCGACGACGGGAAACACTGAAGCTTTCTTT
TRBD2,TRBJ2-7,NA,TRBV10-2,CASREGTGGGYEQYF,TGCGCCAGCAGGGAAGGTACCGGGGGGGGCTACGAGCAGTACTTC
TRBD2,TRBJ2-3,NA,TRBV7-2,CASSLVGGVSDTQYF,TGTGCCAGCAGCTTAGTGGGGGGGGTATCAGATACGCAGTATTTT
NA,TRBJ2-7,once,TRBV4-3,CASSQGAEGSEQYF,TGCGCCAGCAGCCAAGGGGCGGAGGGTTCGGAGCAGTACTTC
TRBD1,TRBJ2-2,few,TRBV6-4,CASSEGTEHTGELFF,TGTGCCAGCAGCGAAGGGACAGAGCACACCGGGGAGCTGTTTTTT
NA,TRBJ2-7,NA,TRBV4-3,CASSYRRDSDTYEQYF,TGCGCCAGCAGCTACAGGAGGGACAGCGACACCTACGAGCAGTACTTC
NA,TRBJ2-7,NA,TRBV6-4,CASSPPWRADYEQYF,TGTGCCAGCAGCCCGCCTTGGAGGGCGGACTACGAGCAGTACTTC
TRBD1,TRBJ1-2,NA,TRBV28,CASSPHDRVKGYTF,TGTGCCAGCAGCCCACACGACAGGGTAAAGGGCTACACCTTC
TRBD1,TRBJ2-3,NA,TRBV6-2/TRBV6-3,CASSDAPGTGSTDTQYF,TGTGCCAGCAGCGACGCCCCGGGGACAGGGAGCACAGATACGCAGTATTTT
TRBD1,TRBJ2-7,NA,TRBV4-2,CASSQGGGQGFHEQYF,TGTGCCAGCAGCCAAGGAGGGGGACAGGGGTTCCACGAGCAGTACTTC
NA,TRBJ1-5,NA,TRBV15,CATSRDPKNFQPQHF,TGTGCCACCAGCAGAGATCCGAAGAATTTTCAGCCCCAGCATTTT
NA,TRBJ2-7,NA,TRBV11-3,CASSLSGGNEQYF,TGTGCCAGCAGCCTGAGCGGCGGGAACGAGCAGTACTTC
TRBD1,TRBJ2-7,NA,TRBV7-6,CASSLAGTGDEQYF,TGTGCCAGCAGCTTAGCTGGGACAGGGGACGAGCAGTACTTC
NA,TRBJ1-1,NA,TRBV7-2,CASSLDRFGEAFF,TGTGCCAGCAGCTTAGATCGGTTCGGTGAAGCTTTCTTT
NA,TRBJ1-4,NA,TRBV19,CASSYGEKLFF,TGTGCCAGTAGCTACGGCGAAAAACTGTTTTTT
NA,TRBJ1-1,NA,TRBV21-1,CASSKIKGGRENTEAFF,TGTGCCAGCAGCAAAATAAAGGGAGGGAGGGAGAACACTGAAGCTTTCTTT